A selection of T cell receptor beta chains follows, all from one sample in a study of OX40 agonist ivuxolimab in advanced cancers. The assay was immunoSEQ multiplex PCR, and TCRdb's table has in-frame clones only and misses some. Of about 61,000 clones listed, about four fifths are singletons. The sample here was CD4+ or CD8+ T cells sorted from blood, taken in a trial of the OX40 agonist ivuxolimab. All receptors come from an adult with an advanced solid tumor such as melanoma, head and neck, liver or kidney cancer. Both conserved end residues are part of each CDR3. D genes are given only for firm matches. Size is omitted from some rows. Given values are once, few, many or a class for expanded clones.

size,D,J,V,CDR3,DNA
.,TRBD2,TRBJ2-3,TRBV18,CASSPVGGSTDTQYF,TGTGCCAGCTCACCAGTCGGCGGGAGTACAGATACGCAGTATTTT
.,.,TRBJ2-3,TRBV5-4,CASSLGSPGTDTQYF,TGTGCCAGCAGCTTGGGGTCTCCAGGCACAGATACGCAGTATTTT
.,.,TRBJ2-1,TRBV11-3,CASSLGHNNEQFF,TGTGCCAGCAGCTTAGGCCATAACAATGAGCAGTTCTTC
.,.,TRBJ1-3,TRBV30,CAWSIRSFSGNTIYF,TGTGCCTGGAGTATTAGAAGTTTCTCTGGAAACACCATATATTTT
few,.,TRBJ2-7,TRBV20-1,CSAGGEQYF,TGCAGTGCAGGGGGCGAGCAGTACTTC
.,.,TRBJ2-7,TRBV7-2,CASSYWTGPMDEQYF,TGTGCCAGCAGCTACTGGACCGGCCCTATGGACGAGCAGTACTTC
.,.,TRBJ2-7,TRBV25-1,CASSDSGQANYEQYF,TGTGCCAGCAGTGATTCCGGGCAGGCCAACTACGAGCAGTACTTC
once,.,TRBJ2-7,TRBV2,CASSDDTASYEQYF,TGTGCCAGCAGTGATGACACAGCTTCCTACGAGCAGTACTTC
once,TRBD2,TRBJ2-1,TRBV6-1,CASREGLLGPNEQFF,TGTGCCAGCAGAGAGGGACTACTGGGTCCCAATGAGCAGTTCTTC
.,.,TRBJ2-7,TRBV5-4,CASSFDRYEQYF,TGTGCCAGCAGCTTCGATCGATACGAGCAGTACTTC
.,TRBD1,TRBJ2-7,TRBV6-5,CANRGQGDNEQYF,TGTGCCAACAGGGGACAGGGGGACAACGAGCAGTACTTC
.,.,TRBJ2-5,TRBV29-1,CSAGQQETQYF,TGCAGCGCTGGACAGCAAGAGACCCAGTACTTC
.,TRBD1,TRBJ1-6,TRBV30,CAWSGAGGYSSPLHF,TGTGCCTGGAGTGGGGCAGGGGGCTATAGTTCACCCCTCCACTTT
few,TRBD2,TRBJ2-2,TRBV4-1,CASSRMGGRRRNTGELFF,TGCGCCAGCAGTCGTATGGGCGGGAGGCGGCGGAACACCGGGGAGCTGTTTTTT
few,.,TRBJ2-7,TRBV10-1,CASSVSGTAREQYF,TGCGCCAGCAGCGTCTCCGGGACGGCCAGGGAGCAGTACTTC
.,.,TRBJ1-3,TRBV5-1,CASSLNTGNTIYF,TGCGCCAGCAGCCTTAATACTGGAAACACCATATATTTT
.,TRBD1,TRBJ2-5,TRBV30,CAWSQTGTGARETQYF,TGTGCCTGGAGTCAAACCGGGACAGGGGCCCGGGAGACCCAGTACTTC
.,TRBD1,TRBJ1-1,TRBV28,CASSLFGTENTEAFF,TGTGCCAGCAGTTTATTCGGGACAGAGAACACTGAAGCTTTCTTT
.,.,TRBJ2-7,TRBV7-9,CASSLSAVGGQQYF,TGTGCCAGCAGCTTATCAGCGGTGGGCGGACAACAGTACTTC
.,.,TRBJ2-7,TRBV7-9,CASSLNIPRQYF,TGTGCCAGCAGCTTAAATATTCCTAGGCAGTACTTC
.,.,TRBJ2-7,TRBV11-2,CASSLVAGGEQYF,TGTGCCAGCAGCTTAGTCGCGGGCGGGGAGCAGTACTTC
.,.,TRBJ2-1,TRBV20-1,CSASSSNEQFF,TGCAGTGCTAGTAGCAGCAATGAGCAGTTCTTC
few,.,TRBJ2-2,TRBV10-2,CASKMDLNTGELFF,TGCGCCAGCAAAATGGACCTCAACACCGGGGAGCTGTTTTTT
.,.,TRBJ1-3,TRBV6-6,CASSGIGLGGNTIYF,TGTGCCAGCAGCGGGATCGGACTAGGTGGGAACACCATATATTTT
few,TRBD1,TRBJ2-7,TRBV7-2,CASSLATGGAYEQYF,TGTGCCAGCAGCTTAGCTACAGGGGGCGCCTACGAGCAGTACTTC
.,.,TRBJ1-2,TRBV18,CASSPPSAPANYGYTF,TGTGCCAGCTCACCACCGAGTGCCCCAGCTAACTATGGCTACACCTTC
.,TRBD1,TRBJ1-2,TRBV6-1,CASRTTGGHNYGYTF,TGTGCCAGCAGGACTACAGGGGGTCATAACTATGGCTACACCTTC
.,.,TRBJ1-1,TRBV10-2,CASSVGGDTEAFF,TGCGCCAGCAGTGTAGGGGGTGACACTGAAGCTTTCTTT
.,TRBD2,TRBJ2-7,TRBV4-1,CASSPRRTSGSSSYEQYF,TGCGCCAGCAGCCCCCGTAGGACTAGCGGGAGCAGCTCCTACGAGCAGTACTTC
.,.,TRBJ2-1,TRBV29-1,CSSQRGSGGAYNEQFF,TGCAGCTCCCAGCGCGGGTCCGGGGGCGCCTACAATGAGCAGTTCTTC
.,TRBD1,TRBJ2-1,TRBV29-1,CSVGTGEKYNEQFF,TGCAGCGTTGGAACAGGGGAGAAGTACAATGAGCAGTTCTTC
.,.,TRBJ2-5,TRBV19,CASRDLLQETQYF,TGTGCCAGTAGGGACCTCCTCCAAGAGACCCAGTACTTC
.,.,TRBJ2-4,TRBV7-2,CASSLATGKNIQYF,TGTGCCAGCAGCTTGGCGACTGGTAAAAACATTCAGTACTTC
.,.,TRBJ1-4,TRBV30,CAWTLASVPEKLFF,TGTGCCTGGACCCTAGCCAGTGTACCCGAAAAACTGTTTTTT
.,.,TRBJ1-5,TRBV18,CASSPWQGDQPQHF,TGTGCCAGCTCACCATGGCAGGGAGACCAGCCCCAGCATTTT
.,TRBD1,TRBJ1-3,TRBV6-1,CAGSGQGRPIYF,TGTGCCGGATCAGGACAGGGGAGGCCCATATATTTT
.,TRBD1,TRBJ1-1,TRBV11-3,CASSLGQGMNTEAFF,TGTGCCAGCAGCTTAGGACAGGGGATGAACACTGAAGCTTTCTTT
.,.,TRBJ2-2,TRBV5-8,CASSLGQDRSGELFF,TGTGCCAGCAGCTTGGGACAGGACCGATCCGGGGAGCTGTTTTTT
.,TRBD1,TRBJ2-7,TRBV5-1,CASRNLGQGSPYEQYF,TGCGCCAGCAGAAATCTGGGACAGGGGTCTCCCTACGAGCAGTACTTC
.,TRBD2,TRBJ2-1,TRBV11-3,CASSPSGNYNEQFF,TGTGCCAGCAGCCCGAGCGGGAACTACAATGAGCAGTTCTTC
.,TRBD2,TRBJ2-2,TRBV7-8,CASSWGLAANTGELFF,TGTGCCAGCAGCTGGGGACTAGCAGCTAACACCGGGGAGCTGTTTTTT
.,TRBD2,TRBJ2-1,TRBV5-1,CASSGRVGLYNEQFF,TGCGCCAGCAGCGGGAGGGTCGGGCTCTACAATGAGCAGTTCTTC
few,TRBD1,TRBJ1-1,TRBV10-1,CASSRQGLNTEAFF,TGCGCCAGCAGTCGACAGGGATTGAACACTGAAGCTTTCTTT
.,.,TRBJ2-7,TRBV6-1,CASTRSSGAYEQYF,TGTGCCAGCACGCGTAGTTCAGGGGCGTACGAGCAGTACTTC
.,TRBD2,TRBJ2-1,TRBV7-6,CASSLYSTGGGNEQFF,TGTGCCAGCAGCTTATATTCGACGGGAGGGGGCAATGAGCAGTTCTTC
.,.,TRBJ2-7,TRBV6-1,CASSEDRSSYEQYF,TGTGCCAGCAGTGAGGACCGCAGCTCCTACGAGCAGTACTTC
.,TRBD2,TRBJ2-3,TRBV19,CASSIRASGADTDTQYF,TGTGCCAGTAGTATCCGGGCTAGCGGGGCAGACACAGATACGCAGTATTTT
once,.,TRBJ1-2,TRBV5-6,CASSLRREEGYTF,TGTGCCAGCAGCTTACGCAGGGAGGAGGGCTACACCTTC
.,.,TRBJ2-1,TRBV18,CASSPQWTGEQFF,TGTGCCAGCTCACCACAATGGACGGGGGAGCAGTTCTTC